This T cell receptor beta chain was documented in a study of blood T cell repertoires in COVID-19. TCRdb's copy holds only in-frame clones and misses some; the assay was immunoSEQ multiplex PCR. The sample has 150,000 or so clones, 80% to 90% seen once. The clonotype was recovered from a human donor with acute or convalescent COVID-19. The donor label of this sample is uncertain. The sample comprised peripheral blood.

The CDR3 protein is CASSILKTGGNQPQHF. The DNA of the CDR3 is TGTGCCAGTAGTATCCTTAAAACAGGGGGAAATCAGCCCCAGCATTTT. The chain carries TRBV19 and TRBJ1-5; 8 positions agree with TRBD1. From germline, CDR1 is LNHDA and CDR2 SQIVND (reference sequence). The CDR3 runs 16 residues. V lost 3 bases to trimming and J lost 4 bases; unmatched junction nucleotides: 8. The complete variable domain, with remaining parts taken from reference TRBV19 and TRBJ1-5, reads DGGITQSPKYLFRKEGQNVTLSCEQNLNHDAMYWYRQDPGQGLRLIYYSQIVNDFQKGDIAEGYSVSREKKESFPLTVTSAQKNPTAFYLCASSILKTGGNQPQHFGDGTRLSIL.